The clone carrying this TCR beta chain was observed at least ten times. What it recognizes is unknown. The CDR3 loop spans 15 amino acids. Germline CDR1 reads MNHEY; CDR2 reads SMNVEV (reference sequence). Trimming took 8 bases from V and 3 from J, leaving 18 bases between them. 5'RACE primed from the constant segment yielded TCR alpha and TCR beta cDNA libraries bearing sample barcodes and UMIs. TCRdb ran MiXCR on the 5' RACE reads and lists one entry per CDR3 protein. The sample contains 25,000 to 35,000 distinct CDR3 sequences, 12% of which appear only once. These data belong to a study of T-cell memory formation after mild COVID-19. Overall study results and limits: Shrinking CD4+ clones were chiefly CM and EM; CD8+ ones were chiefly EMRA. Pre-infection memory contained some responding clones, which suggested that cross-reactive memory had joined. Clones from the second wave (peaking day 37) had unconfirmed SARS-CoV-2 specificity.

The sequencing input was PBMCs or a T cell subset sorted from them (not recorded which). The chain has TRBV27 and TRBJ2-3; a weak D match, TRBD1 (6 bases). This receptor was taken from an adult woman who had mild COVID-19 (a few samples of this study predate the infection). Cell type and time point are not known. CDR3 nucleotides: TGTGCCAGCCTACCCTATGGCCAGGGGACAGATACGCAGTATTTT. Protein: CASLPYGQGTDTQYF.